The rows below give T cell receptor beta chains drawn from one sample of a study of regulatory T cells in long-lasting Graves disease. TCRdb re-called the multiplex PCR reads with MiXCR, one entry per CDR3 protein. Of a few hundred thousand distinct CDR3 sequences listed, over 15% are singletons. These data were likewise used in another study, on T cells in Graves' hyperthyroidism and ophthalmopathy.

Sequences were derived from peripheral blood mononuclear cells (PBMCs), sampled at new diagnosis, from a patient treated with antithyroid drugs. The source of these receptors is a man in his forties with Graves disease. Both conserved end residues are part of each CDR3. D genes are given only for firm matches. Expanded clones are given a class, and other clones once, few, many or no size at all.

TRBD1	-	TRBV30	TRBJ2-7	TGTGCCTGGAGCGACGACAGGGGGTACGAGCAGTACTTC	CAWSDDRGYEQYF
-	many	TRBV5-6	TRBJ2-7	TGTGCCAGCAGCTTGGGGCCAGGTGGCGAGCAGTACTTC	CASSLGPGGEQYF
-	few	TRBV7-2	TRBJ2-1	TGTGCCAGCAGCCCAGCTTGGGGCCCTTACAATGAGCAGTTCTTC	CASSPAWGPYNEQFF
TRBD2	-	TRBV20-1	TRBJ2-5	TGCAGTGCTAGGGGCGGTAGCGGGGGGTACCAAGAGACCCAGTACTTC	CSARGGSGGYQETQYF
TRBD1	few	TRBV25-1	TRBJ1-5	TGTGCCAGCAGTGCCGGACAGGGAGATCAGCCCCAGCATTTT	CASSAGQGDQPQHF
TRBD1	-	TRBV2	TRBJ1-2	TGTGCCAGCAGCCGGGAGACAGGGAACTATGGCTACACCTTC	CASSRETGNYGYTF
-	-	TRBV6-1	TRBJ2-3	TGTGCCAGCAGTCTCTGGTCCGACGTAGATACGCAGTATTTT	CASSLWSDVDTQYF
TRBD2	many	TRBV28	TRBJ2-3	TGTGCCAGCTGCCTCGGGGGGGTACGGGCAGATACGCAGTATTTT	CASCLGGVRADTQYF
-	many	TRBV2	TRBJ1-1	TGTGCCAGCAATCCGGACGGCCTCCTAGGGGCTGAAGCTTTCTTT	CASNPDGLLGAEAFF
-	many	TRBV7-2	TRBJ2-1	TGTGCCAGCAGTAAAGACGGGGGAATCAATGAGCAGTTCTTC	CASSKDGGINEQFF
-	many	TRBV2	TRBJ1-2	TGTGCCAGCAGTGAAGGGATCTATGGCTACACCTTC	CASSEGIYGYTF
-	many	TRBV28	TRBJ2-3	TGTGCCAGCAGTCCACAGTTGAGGGTAGGAGATACGCAGTATTTT	CASSPQLRVGDTQYF
-	many	TRBV20-1	TRBJ2-3	TGCAGTGCTAAACGGCCCCAAACAGATACGCAGTATTTT	CSAKRPQTDTQYF
TRBD1	many	TRBV5-5	TRBJ1-5	TGTGCCAGCAGAGGGACAGGGGGCCCCAATAGCAATCAGCCCCAGCATTTT	CASRGTGGPNSNQPQHF
-	many	TRBV3-1	TRBJ2-2	TGTGCCAGCAGCCAATTGAACGGCCACGGGGAGCTGTTTTTT	CASSQLNGHGELFF
-	many	TRBV6-1	TRBJ1-5	TGTGCCAGCAGTCAGTTCAGAACCAATCAGCCCCAGCATTTT	CASSQFRTNQPQHF
-	few	TRBV28	TRBJ2-2	TGTGCCAGCAGGGGGAACACCGGGGAGCTGTTTTTT	CASRGNTGELFF
-	many	TRBV28	TRBJ2-3	TGTGCCAGCAGTTTGCCTATGGATACGCAGTATTTT	CASSLPMDTQYF
-	many	TRBV18	TRBJ2-5	TGTGCCAGCTCACCAGTATTTTTGGAGACCCAGTACTTC	CASSPVFLETQYF
-	many	TRBV2	TRBJ1-5	TGTGCCAGCAGCGGACAGTCTAGCAATCAGCCCCAGCATTTT	CASSGQSSNQPQHF
-	-	TRBV27	TRBJ2-5	TGTGCCAGCAGTTTATCGGCGGGGTTGTGGGAGACCCAGTACTTC	CASSLSAGLWETQYF
TRBD1	many	TRBV5-4	TRBJ2-6	TGTGCCAGCAGCTCGGGACAGGGGGCTGGGGCCAACGTCCTGACTTTC	CASSSGQGAGANVLTF